A selection of T cell receptor beta chains follows, all from one sample in a study of blood T cells in healthy people across ages. TCRdb ran MiXCR on the 5' RACE reads and lists one entry per CDR3 protein. This sample yields some 1.8 million distinct CDR3 sequences, of which roughly two fifths are seen a single time; roughly 23% belongs to the top ten. Sequenced sample: blood. The origin of the receptors is a human donor in good health. CDR3s include the opening cysteine and the closing phenylalanine or tryptophan. Each record gives: J gene, D gene, clone size, CDR3 length, V gene, CDR3 DNA, CDR3 protein. The D gene is left open where the match is weak. Clone size is given for some rows only: seen once, a few or many times, or a class if the clone is expanded.

J: TRBJ2-3
D: NA
size: NA
length: 15
V: TRBV19
DNA: TGTGCCAGTAGTATAGCAGTGGGGGGGCGGCAAACGCAGTATTTT
CDR3: CASSIAVGGRQTQYF

J: TRBJ2-7
D: NA
size: NA
length: 15
V: TRBV28
DNA: TGTGCCAGCAGTTCGTTCCAGGGAGCTAACTACGAGCAGTACTTC
CDR3: CASSSFQGANYEQYF

J: TRBJ2-5
D: NA
size: few
length: 14
V: TRBV7-9
DNA: TGTGCCAGCAGCTTATCACAGGGTGGTGAGACCCAGTACTTC
CDR3: CASSLSQGGETQYF

J: TRBJ1-2
D: NA
size: few
length: 16
V: TRBV7-9
DNA: TGTGCCAGCAGCTTAGATAGGCGAGTTACTAACTATGGCTACACCTTC
CDR3: CASSLDRRVTNYGYTF

J: TRBJ2-3
D: TRBD2
size: NA
length: 15
V: TRBV12-3/TRBV12-4
DNA: TGTGCCAGCAGTCTATCCCGGGACTACACAGATACGCAGTATTTT
CDR3: CASSLSRDYTDTQYF

J: TRBJ2-3
D: NA
size: few
length: 13
V: TRBV11-1
DNA: TGTGCCAGCAGCCCGTGGAACACAGATACGCAGTATTTT
CDR3: CASSPWNTDTQYF

J: TRBJ2-7
D: TRBD1
size: NA
length: 14
V: TRBV9
DNA: TGTGCCAGCGGGACCGGGACAGCCGCCTACGAGCAGTACTTC
CDR3: CASGTGTAAYEQYF

J: TRBJ1-5
D: NA
size: NA
length: 15
V: TRBV20-1
DNA: TGCAGTGCTAGCCCCCTAGGACCCGCGGAAGGGGCCCAGCATTTT
CDR3: CSASPLGPAEGAQHF

J: TRBJ1-2
D: TRBD1
size: NA
length: 15
V: TRBV5-1
DNA: TGCGCCAGCAGCTCTCCGGGACAGGGGGCAGGTGGCTACACCTTC
CDR3: CASSSPGQGAGGYTF

J: TRBJ1-2
D: NA
size: many
length: 10
V: TRBV29-1
DNA: TGCAGCGTCTATAAGGATGGCTACACCTTC
CDR3: CSVYKDGYTF

J: TRBJ2-1
D: NA
size: NA
length: 15
V: TRBV7-3
DNA: TGTGCCAGCAGCTTAGTGGGGGCGCTCTACAATGAGCAGTTCTTC
CDR3: CASSLVGALYNEQFF

J: TRBJ2-7
D: NA
size: NA
length: 13
V: TRBV3-1
DNA: TGTGCCAGCAGCCCAGGGACACGATTCGAGCAGTACTTC
CDR3: CASSPGTRFEQYF

J: TRBJ1-5
D: NA
size: NA
length: 14
V: TRBV20-1
DNA: TGCAGTGCTAAGGGGCACCTAGACAATCAGCCCCAGCATTTT
CDR3: CSAKGHLDNQPQHF

J: TRBJ2-1
D: TRBD2
size: NA
length: 15
V: TRBV28
DNA: TGTGCCAGCAGCCTTAGCGGGAGGAGATACAATGAGCAGTTCTTC
CDR3: CASSLSGRRYNEQFF